Sequencing of this T cell receptor beta chain was carried out in a study of human T cells and chemical hapten exposure. In TCRdb, the RACE reads were re-called with MiXCR into one record per CDR3 protein. The data show 150,000 to 200,000 distinct CDR3 sequences, roughly 14% seen once. The time point was: patch test 1, 2 weeks after DPC sensitization. Treatment reported: therapeutic diphenylcyclopropenone sensitization with weekly scalp DPC. This clonotype was observed a handful of times. V lost 6 bases, J lost 9 bases, and 16 bases stayed unmatched. This CDR3 region has 16 residues. CDR1 MNHEY and CDR2 SVGAGI come from the germline V gene.

Sequenced here: whole blood, sampled in connection with sensitization to the hapten diphenylcyclopropenone (DPC). V gene TRBV6-5 combines with J gene TRBJ2-1; TRBD2 aligns across 8 bases. The sequence came from a woman aged 25 to 45 with alopecia areata. Some clones in this sample may be carry-over from other donors' samples. Written as DNA, the CDR3 is TGTGCCAGCAGGCCAATAGCGGGAAGCCACCCCAGTGAGCAGTTCTTC. As protein: CASRPIAGSHPSEQFF.